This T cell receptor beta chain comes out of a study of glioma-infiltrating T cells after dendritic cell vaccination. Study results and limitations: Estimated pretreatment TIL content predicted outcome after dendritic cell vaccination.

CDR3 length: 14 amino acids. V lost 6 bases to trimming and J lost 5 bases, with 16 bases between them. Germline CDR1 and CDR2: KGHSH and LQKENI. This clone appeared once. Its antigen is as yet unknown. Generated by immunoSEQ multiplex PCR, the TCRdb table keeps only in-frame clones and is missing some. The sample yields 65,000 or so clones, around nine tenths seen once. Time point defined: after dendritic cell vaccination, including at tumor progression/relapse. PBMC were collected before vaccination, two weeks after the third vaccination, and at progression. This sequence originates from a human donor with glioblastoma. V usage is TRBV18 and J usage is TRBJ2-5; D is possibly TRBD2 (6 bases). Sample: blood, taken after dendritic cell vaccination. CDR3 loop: CASSPRRGGETQYF. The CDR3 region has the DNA TGTGCCAGCTCGCCCCGACGAGGAGGGGAGACCCAGTACTTC. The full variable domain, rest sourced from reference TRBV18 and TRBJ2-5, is NAGVMQNPRHLVRRRGQEARLRCSPMKGHSHVYWYRQLPEEGLKFMVYLQKENIIDESGMPKERFSAEFPKEGPSILRIQQVVRGDSAAYFCASSPRRGGETQYFGPGTRLLVL.